This T cell receptor (beta chain) was found in a study of metastatic and nonmetastatic thyroid tumors. Across the whole study: Patients with malignant and benign thyroid disease provided blood and tumor or nodule tissue, whose repertoires were compared. Study observations and caveats: Patients with malignant thyroid tumors reportedly had significantly higher TCR beta diversity than those with benign nodules, in blood and tumor.

Trimming cost V 6 bases and J 0 bases, with 17 bases left between them. The CDR3 has 16 amino acids. CDR1 and CDR2 (germline): LGHDT, YNNKEL (reference sequence). Many counts were recorded for this clone. Its cognate antigen is unknown. Patients had received no treatment of any kind before thyroid surgery. TCRdb reprocessed the PCR reads using MiXCR. The table shows over 20,000 clones, with around 15% occurring only once. Input material: tumor tissue. The receptor's source is a female donor with papillary thyroid cancer or a benign thyroid nodule (not recorded which). Some clones in this sample may be carry-over from other donors' samples. The V call is TRBV3-1, the J call TRBJ1-2; D is unresolved. CDR3 loop: CASRPFPGSSNYGYTF. DNA of the CDR3: TGTGCCAGCAGGCCATTCCCTGGATCGTCTAACTATGGCTACACCTTC. Supplemented by reference TRBV3-1 and TRBJ1-2, the full variable domain reads DTAVSQTPKYLVTQMGNDKSIKCEQNLGHDTMYWYKQDSKKFLKIMFSYNNKELIINETVPNRFSPKSPDKAHLNLHINSLELGDSAVYFCASRPFPGSSNYGYTFGSGTRLTVV.